This TCR beta chain was observed in a study of technical replicates of blood from a handful of donors. The CDR3 contains 15 residues. From germline, CDR1 is MDHEN and CDR2 SYDVKM. This clone appeared once. Germline is not matched at one junction end, which may reflect a read error. TCRdb's table, derived via immunoSEQ multiplex PCR, lists solely in-frame clones and lacks some. The data contain some 80,000 clones, about 91% of them singletons. This TCR was recovered from a human donor in good health. Source material: T cells isolated from PBMCs. This chain uses TRBV28 with TRBJ2-3, with D tentatively TRBD1 (5 bases). This chain's CDR3 is CASSLTEASTDTQYF. The CDR3 bases are TGTGCCAGTAGTTTGACAGAGGCTAGCACAGATACGCAGTATTTT.